Below are 21 T cell receptor beta chains sequenced from a single sample in a study of T cells in localized non-small cell lung cancer. Sequencing used immunoSEQ multiplex PCR; TCRdb keeps in-frame clones, though not all of them. The table shows just over 20,000 clones, with over 65% occurring only once. This specimen consisted of PBMCs, obtained before any cancer treatment. The receptors stem from a woman between 40 and 69 years old with stage II squamous cell lung carcinoma.

The chain recombines TRBV14 with TRBJ2-7; 7 bases map to TRBD2. V lost 1 base and J lost 0; bases outside the gene matches: 6. CDR1 is SGHDN, CDR2 FVKESK, per germline. The CDR3 totals 16 residues. CDR3: CASSQAGGPTSYEQYF. The CDR3 nucleotides read TGTGCCAGCAGCCAAGCGGGAGGACCAACCTCCTACGAGCAGTACTTC.

The V call is TRBV5-1, the J call TRBJ1-1, with D hard to call. The length of the CDR3 is 15 residues. V was shortened by 4 bases and J by 1 base, with 14 bases between the two germline ends. Germline V gives CDR1 SGHRS, CDR2 YFSETQ. CDR3 DNA sequence: TGCGCCAGCAGCCCCCTCGGGGAGCGGAACACTGAAGCTTTCTTT. It translates to CASSPLGERNTEAFF.

The chain joins TRBV4-3 to TRBJ2-2; D call uncertain. Trimming shortened V by 0 bases and J by 7 bases, and 6 bases separated the two germline ends. In germline, CDR1 is LGHNA, CDR2 YSLEER. The CDR3 spans 13 residues. CDR3 in DNA: TGCGCCAGCAGCCAAGATATTCGCGGGGAGCTGTTTTTT. Residues: CASSQDIRGELFF.

Here the CDR3 DNA reads TGTGCCAGCAGCCCGGGACAGGGGAGGAACTATGGCTACACCTTC. This codes for CASSPGQGRNYGYTF. The V gene is TRBV4-2, the J gene TRBJ1-2; 10 bases map to TRBD1. The V segment lost 4 bases and the J segment 2 bases; nucleotides outside the gene matches: 4. Germline V gene lookup returns CDR1 LGHNA and CDR2 YNFKEQ. This CDR3 is built from 15 residues.

This chain connects TRBV5-5 to TRBJ2-3; D might be TRBD2 (5 bases). Trimming pared 1 base from V and 0 bases from J, leaving 6 bases between. Per the germline V gene, CDR1 is SGHKS and CDR2 is YYEKEE (reference sequence). This CDR3 is 14 amino acids long. CDR3 DNA: TGTGCCAGCAGCTTGCGGACTAGCACAGATACGCAGTATTTT. It is translated as CASSLRTSTDTQYF. The full variable domain, with the rest looked up from reference TRBV5-5 and TRBJ2-3, is DAGVTQSPTHLIKTRGQQVTLRCSPISGHKSVSWYQQVLGQGPQFIFQYYEKEERGRGNFPDRFSARQFPNYSSELNVNALLLGDSALYLCASSLRTSTDTQYFGPGTRLTVL.

The gene calls are TRBV28 and TRBJ1-4, with 7 nucleotides matching TRBD1. The V gene end was trimmed by 5 bases and the J gene end by 7 bases; junction bases not matched to a gene: 10. The CDR3 spans 15 residues. Germline-derived CDR1 and CDR2 are MDHEN and SYDVKM. The CDR3 here is CASSPGTAVREKLFF. The CDR3 region has the DNA TGTGCCAGCAGTCCTGGGACAGCCGTTCGTGAAAAACTGTTTTTT. Together with reference TRBV28 and TRBJ1-4, the CDR3 gives the full variable domain: DVKVTQSSRYLVKRTGEKVFLECVQDMDHENMFWYRQDPGLGLRLIYFSYDVKMKEKGDIPEGYSVSREKKERFSLILESASTNQTSMYLCASSPGTAVREKLFFGSGTQLSVL.

This clone appeared a few times. The chain combines TRBV10-3 with TRBJ1-5; no reliable D call. The CDR3 sequence is 13 residues long. Germline V gene lookup returns CDR1 ENHRY and CDR2 SYGVKD. Trimming removed 4 bases from V and 4 bases from J, with 8 bases in between. DNA of the CDR3: TGTGCCATCAGTGTTGATCAGAATCAGCCCCAGCATTTT. Its protein is CAISVDQNQPQHF.

V is TRBV19 and J is TRBJ1-2; D remains ambiguous. Deletions cut 5 bases from V and 4 bases from J, with 17 bases between. Germline lookup yields CDR1 LNHDA and CDR2 SQIVND (reference sequence). This CDR3 comprises 15 residues. As DNA, the CDR3 is TGTGCCAGTAGTGGAGGATCGTGGGGTGTCTATGGCTACACCTTC. Its protein product is CASSGGSWGVYGYTF.

The chain joins TRBV7-2 to TRBJ2-7; D gene ambiguous. The CDR3 covers 13 residues. Germline V gene lookup returns CDR1 SGHTA and CDR2 FQGNSA. With 0 bases removed from V and 3 bases from J, the gap between germline ends came to 6 bases. CDR3 amino acids: CASSLARRYEQYF. CDR3 sequence (DNA): TGTGCCAGCAGCTTAGCCCGCCGCTACGAGCAGTACTTC.

This clone was counted a single time. The V and J genes are TRBV30 and TRBJ1-2, with TRBD1 matching over 9 bases. This CDR3 is 13 amino acids long. Per germline, CDR1 GTSNPN and CDR2 SVGIG (reference sequence). V was pared by 5 bases and J by 12 bases, with 13 bases of the junction left unmatched. This CDR3 reads CAWSPGQGAGNTF. The CDR3 bases are TGTGCCTGGTCCCCGGGACAGGGTGCTGGAAACACCTTC.

This rearrangement joins TRBV14 to TRBJ1-2; possibly TRBD1 for D (6 bases). V gave up 0 bases and J gave up 7 bases, with 21 bases separating them. There are 17 residues in the CDR3. CDR1 is SGHDN and CDR2 is FVKESK in the germline V gene. CDR3 in amino acids: CASSQEGLGGRLFGYTF. In nucleotides, the CDR3 is TGTGCCAGCAGCCAAGAAGGATTGGGGGGCCGCCTTTTTGGCTACACCTTC.

The gene calls are TRBV19 and TRBJ2-1; D is undetermined. The V end was cut by 9 bases, the J end by 1 base, with 13 bases between. The CDR3 is 14 residues long. CDR1 and CDR2 (germline): LNHDA, SQIVND (reference sequence). CDR3 nucleotides: TGTGCCAGCCGAGTCGGTCCGTCCTACAATGAGCAGTTCTTC. It yields the protein CASRVGPSYNEQFF.

The V and J genes are TRBV7-2 and TRBJ2-1, with D hard to call. This CDR3 region has 14 residues. The germline gives CDR1 SGHTA, CDR2 FQGNSA. The V end lost 3 bases, the J end lost 2 bases, and 8 bases lay between the germline ends. Written as DNA, the CDR3 is TGTGCCAGCAGCTTTGGCGCTACCTACAATGAGCAGTTCTTC. Translated, it gives CASSFGATYNEQFF. Variable domain in full (rest from reference TRBV7-2 and TRBJ2-1): GAGVSQSPSNKVTEKGKDVELRCDPISGHTALYWYRQSLGQGLEFLIYFQGNSAPDKSGLPSDRFSAERTGGSVSTLTIQRTQQEDSAVYLCASSFGATYNEQFFGPGTRLTVL.

The DNA of the CDR3 is TGTGCCAGCAGCCCCGGCCAGGTAGGGAATCAAGAGACCCAGTACTTC. It yields the protein CASSPGQVGNQETQYF. V is TRBV7-4 and J is TRBJ2-5; D gene ambiguous. This CDR3 is 16 amino acids long. The V gene lost 5 bases and the J gene lost 2 bases, with 18 bases spanning the gap. Germline V gene sequence: CDR1 SGHVT, CDR2 SQSDAQ.

This sequence joins TRBV2 and TRBJ1-2; D call uncertain. Per germline, CDR1 SNHLY and CDR2 FYNNEI. CDR3 length equals 15 residues. The V and J ends lost 0 bases and 8 bases respectively, with 16 bases between them. CDR3 protein: CASSEAGGLGGGYTF. CDR3 nucleotides: TGTGCCAGCAGTGAAGCTGGAGGACTAGGAGGAGGCTACACCTTC.

V usage is TRBV2 and J usage is TRBJ2-1; D is possibly TRBD2 (6 bases). CDR1 and CDR2 (germline): SNHLY, FYNNEI. The CDR3 runs 16 residues. V was pared by 6 bases and J by 0 bases, with 15 bases between. The CDR3 nucleotides read TGTGCCAGCAGAGAGCGGGCTTCGAGCTCCTACAATGAGCAGTTCTTC. Its protein is CASRERASSSYNEQFF.

The chain recombines TRBV5-6 with TRBJ1-1; a possible D gene is TRBD1 (5 bases). The V gene's germline CDR1 is SGHDT and CDR2 YYEEEE. With 2 bases removed from V and 8 bases from J, the gap between germline ends came to 13 bases. The CDR3 is 13 residues long. This CDR3 reads CASSLGGAGEAFF. The CDR3 nucleotides read TGTGCCAGCAGCTTAGGAGGGGCCGGGGAAGCTTTCTTT.

The chain is built from TRBV7-9 and TRBJ1-3, with 7 positions matching TRBD1. V gave up 5 bases and J gave up 5 bases; unmatched junction bases: 6. The CDR3 totals 14 residues. CDR1 is SEHNR, CDR2 FQNEAQ, per germline (reference sequence). The CDR3 DNA sequence: TGTGCCAGCAGCGCTGACAGGGCAAGAAACACCATATATTTT. It codes for CASSADRARNTIYF.

V and J are TRBV6-1 and TRBJ1-2; TRBD1 might be the D (5 bases). The CDR3 totals 12 residues. Trimming took off 2 bases at V and 6 bases at J, with 7 bases between the two ends. Germline V gene sequence: CDR1 MNHNS, CDR2 SASEGT. The CDR3 nucleotides are TGTGCCAGCAGTGAATTGGGGCATGGCTACACCTTC. Its protein product is CASSELGHGYTF.

CDR3 DNA: TGTGCCAGCAGCTTGGGAGGGCTAGCGGGATTTGGCAATGAGCAGTTCTTC. It is translated as CASSLGGLAGFGNEQFF. The rearrangement links TRBV5-6 to TRBJ2-1; TRBD2 aligns across 9 bases. This CDR3 has 17 residues. Germline V gene lookup returns CDR1 SGHDT and CDR2 YYEEEE. J gave up 6 bases and V 0 bases, and 10 bases lay outside the gene matches.

The J gene is TRBJ2-7, the V gene TRBV10-3, with D unresolved. Germline loops: CDR1 ENHRY, CDR2 SYGVKD. The CDR3 extends over 14 amino acids. Trimming removed 0 bases at V and 2 bases at J, with 8 bases between. The CDR3 region is CAISESTGPYEQYF. In nucleotides, the CDR3 is TGTGCCATCAGTGAGTCGACCGGACCCTACGAGCAGTACTTC.